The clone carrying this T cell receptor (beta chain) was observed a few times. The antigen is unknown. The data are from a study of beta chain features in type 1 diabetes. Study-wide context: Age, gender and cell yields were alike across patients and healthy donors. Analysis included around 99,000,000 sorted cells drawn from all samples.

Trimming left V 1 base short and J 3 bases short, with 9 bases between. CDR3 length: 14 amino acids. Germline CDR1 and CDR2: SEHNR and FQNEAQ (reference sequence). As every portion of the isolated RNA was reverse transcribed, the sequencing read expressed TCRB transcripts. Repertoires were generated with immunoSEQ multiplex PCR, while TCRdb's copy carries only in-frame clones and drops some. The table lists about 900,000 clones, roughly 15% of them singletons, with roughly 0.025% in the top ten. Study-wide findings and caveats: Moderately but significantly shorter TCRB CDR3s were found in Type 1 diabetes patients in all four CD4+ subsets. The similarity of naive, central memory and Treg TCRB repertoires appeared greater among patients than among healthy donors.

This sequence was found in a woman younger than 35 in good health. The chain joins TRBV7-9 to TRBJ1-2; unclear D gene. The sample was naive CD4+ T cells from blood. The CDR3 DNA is TGTGCCAGCAGCTTAGGGGCAGGAGACTATGGCTACACCTTC. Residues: CASSLGAGDYGYTF.